A single T cell receptor (beta chain) is shown here with its context. Its antigen is undetermined. The data were produced by immunoSEQ multiplex PCR, yet TCRdb's version contains in-frame clones alone and is incomplete. The sample has tens of thousands of clones, roughly 89% seen once. This sample was taken from a study of OX40 agonist ivuxolimab in advanced cancers. Germline values: CDR1 SGHDN, CDR2 FVKESK. This CDR3 region has 15 residues. Trimming cost V 3 bases and J 3 bases, with 15 bases left between them. General study results and limits: Clonal expansion was among the lowest in partial responders at 0.1-3.0 mg/kg, especially CD8+.

The chain has TRBV14 and TRBJ2-7; a weak D match, TRBD2 (6 bases). The sequence was obtained from an adult with an advanced solid tumor such as melanoma, head and neck, liver or kidney cancer. The sequenced sample was CD4+ or CD8+ T cells sorted from blood, obtained in a trial of the OX40 agonist ivuxolimab. DNA of the CDR3: TGTGCCAGCAGCCAGTTTGCGGGGTCAATCTACGAGCAGTACTTC. Translating it yields CASSQFAGSIYEQYF. The full variable domain, in which reference TRBV14 and TRBJ2-7 provide the parts outside the CDR3, is EAGVTQFPSHSVIEKGQTVTLRCDPISGHDNLYWYRRVMGKEIKFLLHFVKESKQDESGMPNNRFLAERTGGTYSTLKVQPAELEDSGVYFCASSQFAGSIYEQYFGPGTRLTVT.